This TCR beta chain was recorded in a study of blood T cell repertoires in COVID-19. Study background: Collection of acute and convalescent COVID-19 samples took place in the United States, Italy and Spain.

Under the authors' procedure: How many nucleated cells were present was estimated from reference gene primer amplification. Libraries were prepared by immunoSEQ multiplex PCR; TCRdb keeps only in-frame clonotypes and omits some of them. That table gives V, J and clone size, and the DNA gave D and trimming. The table has about 130,000 clones, approximately 85% seen once. The germline V gene encodes CDR1 SGHRS and CDR2 YFSETQ. This CDR3 spans 14 amino acids. V lost 3 bases and J 2 bases, leaving 12 bases between the germline ends. Seattle cases were enrolled at active infection and followed longitudinally.

This clonotype was sampled from a man aged 30-40 years with COVID-19, enrolled during active disease. The gene calls are TRBV5-1 and TRBJ2-7; D is unclear. Sequencing was done on a sample of peripheral blood. The CDR3 protein is CASSSKEVPYEQYF. CDR3 nucleotides: TGCGCCAGCAGCTCCAAAGAGGTCCCCTACGAGCAGTACTTC. The full variable domain, rest sourced from reference TRBV5-1 and TRBJ2-7, is KAGVTQTPRYLIKTRGQQVTLSCSPISGHRSVSWYQQTPGQGLQFLFEYFSETQRNKGNFPGRFSGRQFSNSRSEMNVSTLELGDSALYLCASSSKEVPYEQYFGPGTRLTVT.